Listed here are 29 T cell receptor beta chains from one sample, sequenced in a study of blood T cell repertoires in COVID-19. Using immunoSEQ multiplex PCR, the repertoire was profiled, and TCRdb retains in-frame clones only, with some absent. The sample shows fewer than 200,000 clones, about 72% of them seen only once. Sequencing was performed on PBMCs or T cells enriched from blood (not recorded which). Receptors were obtained from a woman in her forties or fifties who had recovered from COVID-19.

The chain combines TRBV28 with TRBJ1-4; D not resolved. Germline V gives CDR1 MDHEN, CDR2 SYDVKM. V was shortened by 7 bases and J by 3 bases, with 15 bases between the two germline ends. This CDR3 has 15 amino acids. CDR3 coding DNA: TGTGCCAGCACTTCCTCTAGCGCTCCTAATGAAAAACTGTTTTTT. As protein: CASTSSSAPNEKLFF.

The chain combines TRBV19 with TRBJ1-1; 9 bases are a match to TRBD1. The V gene end was trimmed by 4 bases and the J gene end by 7 bases; junction bases not matched to a gene: 7. The germline V gene encodes CDR1 LNHDA and CDR2 SQIVND (reference sequence). The CDR3 extends over 14 amino acids. In DNA, the CDR3 is TGTGCCAGTAGTACGGACAGGGGAGAGGGTGAAGCTTTCTTT. Translated: CASSTDRGEGEAFF.

V and J are TRBV7-9 and TRBJ2-3, with TRBD2 identical over 12 bases. After removal of 7 bases from V and 1 base from J, the junction contained 15 bases not matched to a gene. The CDR3 loop spans 19 amino acids. Germline values: CDR1 SEHNR, CDR2 FQNEAQ (reference sequence). The CDR3 sequence: CASIPPHLAGGQGTDTQYF. Written as DNA, the CDR3 is TGTGCCAGCATCCCTCCTCATCTAGCGGGAGGGCAGGGCACAGATACGCAGTATTTT.

The rearrangement uses TRBV5-1 and TRBJ2-1; possibly TRBD2 for D (6 bases). This CDR3 has 15 residues. Germline V CDR1 and CDR2: SGHRS, YFSETQ. The V and J ends lost 0 bases and 0 bases respectively, with 7 bases between them. CDR3 nucleotide sequence: TGCGCCAGCAGCTTGGTGGGGGGCTCCTACAATGAGCAGTTCTTC. This sequence encodes CASSLVGGSYNEQFF.

This sequence joins TRBV5-5 and TRBJ2-1; TRBD2 agrees at 9 bases. V was clipped by 2 bases and J by 1 base; unmatched bases: 13. CDR3 size: 19 residues. CDR1 and CDR2 from the germline V gene are SGHKS and YYEKEE (reference sequence). The CDR3 protein is CASSFLAGAHSLSYNEQFF. CDR3 sequence (DNA): TGTGCCAGCAGCTTCTTAGCGGGAGCCCACTCTCTTTCCTACAATGAGCAGTTCTTC.

The chain combines TRBV6-1 with TRBJ1-4; D call uncertain. CDR3 length equals 17 residues. The germline V gene encodes CDR1 MNHNS and CDR2 SASEGT. V was cut by 4 bases and J by 6 bases, with 21 bases left in between. CDR3 nucleotide sequence: TGTGCCAGCAGTGTACCCCGAGCCGAGGGCCATTATGAAAAACTGTTTTTT. Translating gives CASSVPRAEGHYEKLFF.

The chain carries TRBV18 and TRBJ1-2; 8 nucleotides match TRBD1. This CDR3 region has 14 residues. Germline-derived CDR1 and CDR2 are KGHSH and LQKENI. Germline trimming cut 3 bases from V and 7 bases from J; bases unmatched to any gene: 7. The CDR3 spells CASSPPLGTGGYTF. DNA for the CDR3: TGTGCCAGCTCACCTCCTCTAGGGACAGGTGGCTACACCTTC.

This chain uses TRBV4-2 with TRBJ2-4, with 7 bases that match TRBD2. Germline CDR1 is LGHNA and CDR2 is YNFKEQ. The trim removed 0 bases at V and 5 bases at J, leaving 19 bases unmatched. The CDR3 runs to 20 residues. The CDR3 DNA follows: TGTGCCAGCAGCCAAGACCCCGTTTGGGCGGGAGTGGTCGGGGAAAACATTCAGTACTTC. Protein sequence: CASSQDPVWAGVVGENIQYF.

The chain links TRBV29-1 to TRBJ2-5; 7 bases are shared with TRBD2. This CDR3 is built from 17 residues. J was trimmed by 0 bases and V by 6 bases; bases with no gene match: 16. In germline, CDR1 is SQVTM, CDR2 ANQGSEA. CDR3 sequence reads: CSVGGGVGLADQETQYF. In nucleotides, the CDR3 is TGCAGCGTCGGGGGAGGGGTCGGGCTAGCGGACCAAGAGACCCAGTACTTC.

This clone was seen a few times. This chain joins TRBV6-5 and TRBJ1-2; the D gene is possibly TRBD1 (6 bases). Germline V gives CDR1 MNHEY, CDR2 SVGAGI. Between the trimmed V and J ends, which lost 10 bases and 4 bases, there was a span of 13 bases. The CDR3 is 12 residues long. The CDR3: CATSGTIYGYTF. The CDR3 bases are TGTGCCACCTCCGGGACAATCTATGGCTACACCTTC.

The V gene is TRBV9, the J gene TRBJ2-1; 11 nucleotides align to TRBD2. The V segment lost 2 bases and the J segment 4 bases; nucleotides outside the gene matches: 2. This CDR3 comprises 15 residues. In germline, CDR1 is SGDLS, CDR2 YYNGEE. Here the CDR3 DNA reads TGTGCCAGCAGCGTCGGGACTAGCGGATACAATGAGCAGTTCTTC. Residues: CASSVGTSGYNEQFF. The full variable domain, in which reference TRBV9 and TRBJ2-1 provide the parts outside the CDR3, is DSGVTQTPKHLITATGQRVTLRCSPRSGDLSVYWYQQSLDQGLQFLIQYYNGEERAKGNILERFSAQQFPDLHSELNLSSLELGDSALYFCASSVGTSGYNEQFFGPGTRLTVL.

The gene calls are TRBV6-4 and TRBJ1-2; tentative D call: TRBD1 (6 bases). The ends were cut back, 2 bases at V and 6 bases at J, with 13 bases in the middle. Germline CDR1 reads MRHNA; CDR2 reads SNTAGT. The CDR3 totals 14 residues. The CDR3 here is CASSDRGGVDGYTF. CDR3 sequence (DNA): TGTGCCAGCAGTGACCGGGGGGGCGTCGATGGCTACACCTTC.

The rearrangement links TRBV6-2 or TRBV6-3 to TRBJ2-7; 10 nucleotides align to TRBD2. The CDR3 has 18 amino acids. The germline gives CDR1 MNHEY, CDR2 SVGEGT. Germline trimming cut 4 bases from V and 1 base from J; bases unmatched to any gene: 13. The CDR3 nucleotides are TGTGCCAGCAGTTCGGGACTAGCGAGGGGTAGGGTATCCTACGAGCAGTACTTC. Its translation: CASSSGLARGRVSYEQYF.

CDR3: CASSLFPGTNTGELFF. The DNA for the CDR3 is TGCGCCAGCAGCTTATTTCCGGGGACGAACACCGGGGAGCTGTTTTTT. This chain uses TRBV5-1 with TRBJ2-2; maybe TRBD2 (5 bases). Germline CDR1 and CDR2: SGHRS and YFSETQ. The ends were cut back, 2 bases at V and 0 bases at J, with 11 bases in the middle. The CDR3 is made up of 16 amino acids.

The rearrangement uses TRBV27 and TRBJ2-1; possibly TRBD2 for D (6 bases). V was trimmed by 5 bases and J by 8 bases, leaving 16 bases between them. This CDR3 comprises 14 residues. Germline CDR1 reads MNHEY; CDR2 reads SMNVEV (reference sequence). The CDR3 loop reads CASSPLREMYEQFF. DNA for the CDR3: TGTGCCAGCAGTCCTCTCCGGGAGATGTATGAGCAGTTCTTC.

The gene calls are TRBV27 and TRBJ2-3; TRBD2 agrees at 10 bases. CDR1 is MNHEY and CDR2 is SMNVEV in the germline V gene (reference sequence). V was clipped by 5 bases and J by 3 bases; unmatched bases: 11. The CDR3 spans 17 residues. In DNA form, the CDR3 reads TGTGCCAGCAGTCCCCCCAGCGGGAGGGCCGGGACAGATACGCAGTATTTT. Translating it yields CASSPPSGRAGTDTQYF.

This rearrangement joins TRBV29-1 to TRBJ2-3; 14 positions agree with TRBD2. V shed 1 base, J shed 6 bases, and the junction held 6 bases outside the gene matches. The germline gives CDR1 SQVTM, CDR2 ANQGSEA. There are 16 residues in the CDR3. CDR3 sequence reads: CSVEGGTSGSMDTQYF. The CDR3 DNA reads TGCAGCGTTGAAGGGGGGACTAGCGGGAGTATGGATACGCAGTATTTT.

This sequence joins TRBV28 and TRBJ1-5; TRBD1 aligns across 8 bases. CDR1 MDHEN and CDR2 SYDVKM come from the germline V gene. The J segment lost 4 bases and the V segment lost 2 bases, leaving 13 bases of the junction unmatched. The CDR3 runs 18 residues. The CDR3 sequence: CASSLRQGPNRRNQPQHF. CDR3 DNA: TGTGCCAGCAGTTTACGACAGGGGCCGAATAGGAGAAATCAGCCCCAGCATTTT.

This chain connects TRBV6-6 to TRBJ2-2; 8 nucleotides align to TRBD1. Germline V lookup: CDR1 MNHNY, CDR2 SVGAGI (reference sequence). This CDR3 has 14 amino acids. Trimming removed 10 bases from V and 8 bases from J; junction bases left unmatched: 12. CDR3 sequence (DNA): TGTGCCACCAGAGACAGGGGAGAGTTTGGGGAGCTGTTTTTT. Translated, it gives CATRDRGEFGELFF.

This chain uses TRBV5-5 with TRBJ1-4; 11 positions match TRBD1. Trimming removed 0 bases from V and 5 bases from J; junction bases left unmatched: 9. The CDR3 covers 18 residues. Per the germline V gene, CDR1 is SGHKS and CDR2 is YYEKEE (reference sequence). The CDR3 is CASSLEGTGGVTNEKLFF. The CDR3 DNA reads TGTGCCAGCAGCTTGGAGGGGACAGGGGGAGTCACAAATGAAAAACTGTTTTTT.

This clone was counted only a few times. The chain carries TRBV27 and TRBJ1-2, with D perhaps matching TRBD1 (6 bases). There are 17 residues in the CDR3. Germline-derived CDR1 and CDR2 are MNHEY and SMNVEV (reference sequence). The V end lost 3 bases, the J end lost 6 bases, and 23 bases lay between the germline ends. This chain's CDR3 is CASSFVGGAFGIDGYTF. DNA of the CDR3: TGTGCCAGCAGTTTCGTAGGGGGGGCTTTCGGGATAGATGGCTACACCTTC.

The chain links TRBV3-1 (or the pseudogene TRBV3-2) to TRBJ2-1; TRBD2 agrees at 12 bases. The germline V gene encodes CDR1 LGHDT and CDR2 YNNKEL (reference sequence). The CDR3 loop spans 18 amino acids. J was trimmed by 9 bases and V by 6 bases; bases with no gene match: 18. The CDR3 reads CASSGKSLAGGGRGEQFF. The CDR3 nucleotides read TGTGCCAGCAGTGGGAAATCCCTAGCGGGAGGGGGGCGTGGTGAGCAGTTCTTC.

The chain recombines TRBV29-1 with TRBJ2-7; 7 positions agree with TRBD2. Germline lookup yields CDR1 SQVTM and CDR2 ANQGSEA. With V trimmed by 5 bases and J by 0 bases, 13 bases remained unmatched. The CDR3 runs to 16 residues. CDR3 sequence: CSVLGVGGLSSYEQYF. The CDR3 nucleotides read TGCAGCGTTCTGGGTGTGGGAGGGTTAAGCTCCTACGAGCAGTACTTC.

This clone was observed a single time. J is TRBJ2-7 and V is TRBV7-3; 9 bases are shared with TRBD1. There are 14 residues in the CDR3. CDR1 and CDR2 (germline): SGHTA, FQGTGA. The V and J ends lost 4 bases and 3 bases, in that order; junction bases with no gene match: 4. The CDR3 sequence: CASSSQGQGYEQYF. In nucleotides, the CDR3 is TGTGCCAGCAGCTCTCAGGGACAGGGCTACGAGCAGTACTTC.

V usage is TRBV7-2 and J usage is TRBJ2-2; D perhaps matches TRBD1 (5 bases). Per the germline V gene, CDR1 is SGHTA and CDR2 is FQGNSA. V was shortened by 5 bases and J by 2 bases, with 12 bases between the two germline ends. CDR3 length equals 15 residues. CDR3 bases: TGTGCCAGCAGCGGGGCCAGGGTTAACACCGGGGAGCTGTTTTTT. Its translation: CASSGARVNTGELFF.

Only one count was recorded for this clone. The chain joins TRBV27 to TRBJ1-2; D is undetermined. The CDR3 consists of 13 residues. The germline V and J ends were trimmed by 5 bases and 2 bases, with 9 bases remaining between them. Germline V gene lookup returns CDR1 MNHEY and CDR2 SMNVEV (reference sequence). In DNA, the CDR3 is TGTGCCAGCAGTCCCGCAGCGAACTATGGCTACACCTTC. Protein product: CASSPAANYGYTF.

The V gene is TRBV18, the J gene TRBJ2-7; D might be TRBD1 (6 bases). This CDR3 comprises 16 residues. V was shortened by 3 bases and J by 0 bases, with 15 bases between the two germline ends. The germline CDR1 and CDR2 sequences are KGHSH and LQKENI. CDR3 DNA: TGTGCCAGCTCACCTGGACAGAATCCCTTCTCCTACGAGCAGTACTTC. Its translation is CASSPGQNPFSYEQYF.

This chain links TRBV7-9 with TRBJ2-5, with TRBD2 matching over 11 bases. This CDR3 spans 15 amino acids. J was trimmed by 2 bases and V by 6 bases; bases with no gene match: 5. Germline V CDR1 and CDR2: SEHNR, FQNEAQ (reference sequence). CDR3 sequence reads: CASSSTSGVQETQYF. DNA for the CDR3: TGTGCCAGCAGTTCGACTAGCGGGGTACAAGAGACCCAGTACTTC.

The chain links TRBV19 to TRBJ2-1; 7 positions match TRBD2. The V segment lost 3 bases and the J segment 8 bases; nucleotides outside the gene matches: 7. Per germline, CDR1 LNHDA and CDR2 SQIVND (reference sequence). The CDR3 consists of 14 residues. The CDR3 here is CASSMSGGGDEQFF. CDR3 in DNA: TGTGCCAGTAGTATGTCGGGGGGAGGGGATGAGCAGTTCTTC.